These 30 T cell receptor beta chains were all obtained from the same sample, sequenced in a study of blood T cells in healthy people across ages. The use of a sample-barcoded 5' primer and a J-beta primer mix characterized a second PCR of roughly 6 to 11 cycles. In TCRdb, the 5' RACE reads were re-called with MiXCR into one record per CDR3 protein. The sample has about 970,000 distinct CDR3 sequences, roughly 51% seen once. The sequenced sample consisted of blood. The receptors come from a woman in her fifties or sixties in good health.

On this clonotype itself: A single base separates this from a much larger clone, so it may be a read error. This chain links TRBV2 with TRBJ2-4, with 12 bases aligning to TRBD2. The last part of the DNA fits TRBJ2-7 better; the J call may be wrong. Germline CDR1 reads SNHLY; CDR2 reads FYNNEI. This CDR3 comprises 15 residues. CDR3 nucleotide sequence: TGTGTCAGCAGTGAAGCTAGCGGGAGGGCCCACGAGCAGTACTTC. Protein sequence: CVSSEASGRAHEQYF.

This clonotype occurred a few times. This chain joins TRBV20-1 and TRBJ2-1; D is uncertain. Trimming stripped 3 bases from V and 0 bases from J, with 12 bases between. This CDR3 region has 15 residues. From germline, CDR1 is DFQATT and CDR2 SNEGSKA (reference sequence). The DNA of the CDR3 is TGCAGTGCTAGTCACGCAAGGAGCTCCTACAATGAGCAGTTCTTC. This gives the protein CSASHARSSYNEQFF.

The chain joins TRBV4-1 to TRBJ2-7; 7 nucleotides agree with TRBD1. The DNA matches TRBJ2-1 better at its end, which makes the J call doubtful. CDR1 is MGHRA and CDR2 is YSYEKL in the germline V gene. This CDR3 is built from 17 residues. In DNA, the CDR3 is TGCGCCAGCAGCCAAAACACCGGGACAGCGAGCTCCTACGAGCAGTTCTTC. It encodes CASSQNTGTASSYEQFF.

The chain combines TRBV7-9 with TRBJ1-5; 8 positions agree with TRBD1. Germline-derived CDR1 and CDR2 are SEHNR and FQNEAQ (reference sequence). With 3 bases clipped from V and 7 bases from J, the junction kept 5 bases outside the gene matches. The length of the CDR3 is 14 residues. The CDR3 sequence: CASSLTGEGQPQHF. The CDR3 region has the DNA TGTGCCAGCAGCTTGACAGGGGAGGGACAGCCCCAGCATTTT.

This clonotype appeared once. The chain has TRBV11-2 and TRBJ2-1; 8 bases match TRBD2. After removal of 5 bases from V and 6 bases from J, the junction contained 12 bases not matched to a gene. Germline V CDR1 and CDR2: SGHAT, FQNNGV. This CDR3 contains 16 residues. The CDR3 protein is CASSRITSGSLNEQFF. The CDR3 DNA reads TGTGCCAGCAGCCGTATCACAAGCGGGAGCCTCAATGAGCAGTTCTTC. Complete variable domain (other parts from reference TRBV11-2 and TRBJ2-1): EAGVAQSPRYKIIEKRQSVAFWCNPISGHATLYWYQQILGQGPKLLIQFQNNGVVDDSQLPKDRFSAERLKGVDSTLKIQPAKLEDSAVYLCASSRITSGSLNEQFFGPGTRLTVL.

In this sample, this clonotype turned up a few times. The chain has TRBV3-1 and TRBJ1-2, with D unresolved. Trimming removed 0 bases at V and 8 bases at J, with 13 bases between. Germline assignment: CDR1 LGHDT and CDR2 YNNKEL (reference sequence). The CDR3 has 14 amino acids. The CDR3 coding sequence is TGTGCCAGCAGCCAAGAGGTAAACGTCGAGGGCTACACCTTC. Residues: CASSQEVNVEGYTF.

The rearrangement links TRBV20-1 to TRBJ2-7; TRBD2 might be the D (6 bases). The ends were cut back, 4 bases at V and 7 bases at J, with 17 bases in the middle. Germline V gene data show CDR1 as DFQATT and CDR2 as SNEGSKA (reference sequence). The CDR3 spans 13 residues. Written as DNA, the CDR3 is TGCAGTGCTATTGCCACTAGCCTCCATGAGCAGTACTTC. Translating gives CSAIATSLHEQYF.

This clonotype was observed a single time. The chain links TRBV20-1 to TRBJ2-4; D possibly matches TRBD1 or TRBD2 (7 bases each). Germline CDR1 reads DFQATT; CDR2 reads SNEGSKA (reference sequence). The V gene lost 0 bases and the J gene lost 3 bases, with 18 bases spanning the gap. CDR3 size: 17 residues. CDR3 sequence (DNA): TGCAGTGCTAGAGATCTTGGGAGGGGGCCAGACAAAAACATTCAGTACTTC. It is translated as CSARDLGRGPDKNIQYF.

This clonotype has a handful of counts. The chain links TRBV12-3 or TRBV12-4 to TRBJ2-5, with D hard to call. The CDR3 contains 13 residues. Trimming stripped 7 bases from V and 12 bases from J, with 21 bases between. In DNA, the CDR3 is TGTGCCAGCACCCCGGACGGTGGACGAGCAAAGTACTTC. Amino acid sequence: CASTPDGGRAKYF.

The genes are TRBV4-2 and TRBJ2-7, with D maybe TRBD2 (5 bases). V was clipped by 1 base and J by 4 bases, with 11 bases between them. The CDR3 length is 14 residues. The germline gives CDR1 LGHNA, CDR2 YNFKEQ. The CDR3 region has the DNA TGTGCCAGCAGCCAAGCTGAGGGTACGTACGAGCAGTACTTC. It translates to CASSQAEGTYEQYF.

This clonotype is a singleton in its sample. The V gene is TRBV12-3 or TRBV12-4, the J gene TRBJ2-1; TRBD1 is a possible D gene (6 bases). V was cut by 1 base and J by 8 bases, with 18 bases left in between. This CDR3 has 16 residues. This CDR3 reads CASSLGGPPRVHEQFF. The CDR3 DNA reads TGTGCCAGCAGTTTAGGGGGGCCACCCCGTGTCCATGAGCAGTTCTTC.

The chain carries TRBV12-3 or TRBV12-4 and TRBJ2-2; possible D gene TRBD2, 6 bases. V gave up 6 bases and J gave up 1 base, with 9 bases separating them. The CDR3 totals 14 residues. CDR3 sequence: CASRWRGNTGELFF. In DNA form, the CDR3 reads TGTGCCAGCAGGTGGAGGGGGAACACCGGGGAGCTGTTTTTT.

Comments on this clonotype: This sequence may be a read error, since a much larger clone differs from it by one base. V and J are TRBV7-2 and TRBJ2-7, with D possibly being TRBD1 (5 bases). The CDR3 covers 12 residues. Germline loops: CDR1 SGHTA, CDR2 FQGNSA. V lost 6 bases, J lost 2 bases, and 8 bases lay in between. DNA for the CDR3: TGTACCAGCAGTCTGACAGCCTACGAGCAGTACTTC. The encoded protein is CTSSLTAYEQYF.

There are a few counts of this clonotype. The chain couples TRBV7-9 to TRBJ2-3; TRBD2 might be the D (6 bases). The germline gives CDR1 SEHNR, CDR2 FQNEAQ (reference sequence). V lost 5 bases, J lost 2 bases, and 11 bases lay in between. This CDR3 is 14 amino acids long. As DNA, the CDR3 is TGTGCCAGCAGCGCGGGACGGATCACAGATACGCAGTATTTT. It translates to CASSAGRITDTQYF.

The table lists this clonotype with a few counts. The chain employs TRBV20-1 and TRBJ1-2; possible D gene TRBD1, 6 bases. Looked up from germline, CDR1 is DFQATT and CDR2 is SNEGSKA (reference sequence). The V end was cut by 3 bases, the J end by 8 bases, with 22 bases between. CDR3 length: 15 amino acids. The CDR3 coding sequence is TGCAGTGCTAGTCTGGCACATGGGGGGCTGTGGGGCTACACCTTC. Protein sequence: CSASLAHGGLWGYTF.

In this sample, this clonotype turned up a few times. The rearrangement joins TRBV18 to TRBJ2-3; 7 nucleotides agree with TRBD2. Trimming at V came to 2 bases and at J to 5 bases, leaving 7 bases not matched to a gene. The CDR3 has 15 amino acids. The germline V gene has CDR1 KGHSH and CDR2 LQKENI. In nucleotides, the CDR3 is TGTGCCAGCTCACCAGGGGGAGGGACGGAAGATACGCAGTATTTT. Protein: CASSPGGGTEDTQYF. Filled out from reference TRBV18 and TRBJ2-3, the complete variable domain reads NAGVMQNPRHLVRRRGQEARLRCSPMKGHSHVYWYRQLPEEGLKFMVYLQKENIIDESGMPKERFSAEFPKEGPSILRIQQVVRGDSAAYFCASSPGGGTEDTQYFGPGTRLTVL.

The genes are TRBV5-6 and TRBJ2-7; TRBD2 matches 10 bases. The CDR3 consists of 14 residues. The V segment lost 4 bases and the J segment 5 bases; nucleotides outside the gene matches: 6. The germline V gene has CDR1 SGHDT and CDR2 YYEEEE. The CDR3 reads CASSIGLADHEQYF. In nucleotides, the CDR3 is TGTGCCAGCAGCATCGGACTAGCGGATCACGAGCAGTACTTC.

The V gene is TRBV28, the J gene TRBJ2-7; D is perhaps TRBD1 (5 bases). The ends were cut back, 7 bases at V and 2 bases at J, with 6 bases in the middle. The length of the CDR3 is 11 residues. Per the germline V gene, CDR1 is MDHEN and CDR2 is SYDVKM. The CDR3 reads CASTGPYEQYF. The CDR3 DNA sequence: TGTGCCAGCACAGGGCCCTACGAGCAGTACTTC.

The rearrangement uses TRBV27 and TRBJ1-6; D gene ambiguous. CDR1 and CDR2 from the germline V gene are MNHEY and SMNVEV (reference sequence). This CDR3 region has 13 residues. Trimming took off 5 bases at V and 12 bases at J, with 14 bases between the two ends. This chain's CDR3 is CASSPIWKGPLHF. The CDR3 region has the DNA TGTGCCAGCAGTCCGATTTGGAAGGGACCCCTCCACTTT.

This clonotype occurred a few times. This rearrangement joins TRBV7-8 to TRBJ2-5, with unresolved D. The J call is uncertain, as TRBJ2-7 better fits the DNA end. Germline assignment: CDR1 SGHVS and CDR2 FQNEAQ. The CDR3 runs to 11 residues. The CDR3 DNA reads TGTGCCAGCAGCTTAGAGACCGAGCAGTACTTC. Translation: CASSLETEQYF.

CDR3 sequence reads: CASSYAGGTNTEAFF. For the CDR3, the DNA is TGTGCCAGCAGCTACGCAGGGGGCACGAACACTGAAGCTTTCTTT. The rearrangement joins TRBV7-9 to TRBJ1-1; 8 nucleotides line up with TRBD1. Germline CDR1 reads SEHNR; CDR2 reads FQNEAQ (reference sequence). CDR3 size: 15 residues. V was pared by 4 bases and J by 1 base, with 5 bases of the junction left unmatched.

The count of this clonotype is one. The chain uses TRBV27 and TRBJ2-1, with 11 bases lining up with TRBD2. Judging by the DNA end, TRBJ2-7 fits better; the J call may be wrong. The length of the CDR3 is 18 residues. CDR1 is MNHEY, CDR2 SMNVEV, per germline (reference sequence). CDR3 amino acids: CASSLIAGGPPSYNEQYF. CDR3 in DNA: TGTGCCAGCAGTTTAATAGCGGGAGGGCCCCCCTCCTACAATGAGCAGTACTTC.

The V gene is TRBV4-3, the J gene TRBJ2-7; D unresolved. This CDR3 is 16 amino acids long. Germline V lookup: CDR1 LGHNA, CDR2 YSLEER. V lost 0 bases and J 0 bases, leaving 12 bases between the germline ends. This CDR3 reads CASSQEVGISSYEQYF. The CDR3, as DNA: TGCGCCAGCAGCCAAGAAGTAGGAATTAGCTCCTACGAGCAGTACTTC.

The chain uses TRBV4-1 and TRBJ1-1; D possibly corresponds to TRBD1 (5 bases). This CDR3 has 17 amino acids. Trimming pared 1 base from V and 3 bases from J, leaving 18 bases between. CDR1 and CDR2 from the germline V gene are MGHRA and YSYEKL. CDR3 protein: CASSQVGRGRLDTEAFF. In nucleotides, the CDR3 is TGCGCCAGCAGCCAAGTCGGACGGGGGAGGTTGGACACTGAAGCTTTCTTT.

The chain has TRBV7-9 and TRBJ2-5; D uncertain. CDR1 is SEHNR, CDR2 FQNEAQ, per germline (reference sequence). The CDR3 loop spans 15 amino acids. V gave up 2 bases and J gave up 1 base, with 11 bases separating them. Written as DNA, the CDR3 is TGTGCCAGCAGCTTAACGAGAACCCGCCAAGAGACCCAGTACTTC. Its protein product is CASSLTRTRQETQYF.

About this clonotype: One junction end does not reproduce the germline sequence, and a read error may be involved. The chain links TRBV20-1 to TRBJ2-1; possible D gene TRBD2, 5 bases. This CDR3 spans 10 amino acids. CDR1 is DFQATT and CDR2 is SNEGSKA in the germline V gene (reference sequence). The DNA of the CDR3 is TGCAGTACTAGTGGCAATGAGCAGTTCTTC. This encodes CSTSGNEQFF.

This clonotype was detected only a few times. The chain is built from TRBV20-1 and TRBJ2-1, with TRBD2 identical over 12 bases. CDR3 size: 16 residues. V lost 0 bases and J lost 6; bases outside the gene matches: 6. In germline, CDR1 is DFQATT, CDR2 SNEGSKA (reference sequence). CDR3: CSARDRASGRVNEQFF. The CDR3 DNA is TGCAGTGCTAGAGACCGAGCTAGCGGGAGGGTCAATGAGCAGTTCTTC.

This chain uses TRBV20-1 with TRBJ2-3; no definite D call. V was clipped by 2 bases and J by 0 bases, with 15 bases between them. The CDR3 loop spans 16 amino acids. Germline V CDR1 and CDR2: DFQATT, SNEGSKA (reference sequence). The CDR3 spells CSARPPNNPSTDTQYF. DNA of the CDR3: TGCAGTGCTAGACCCCCCAACAATCCTAGCACAGATACGCAGTATTTT.

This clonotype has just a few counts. Here the CDR3 DNA reads TGTGCCAGCAGTCGACTAGCGGGAGTTGGAGAGACCCAGTACTTC. Protein sequence: CASSRLAGVGETQYF. V gene TRBV25-1 combines with J gene TRBJ2-5; 12 bases line up with TRBD2. This CDR3 is built from 15 residues. Germline CDR1 and CDR2: MGHDK and SYGVNS. V was clipped by 5 bases and J by 4 bases; unmatched bases: 5.

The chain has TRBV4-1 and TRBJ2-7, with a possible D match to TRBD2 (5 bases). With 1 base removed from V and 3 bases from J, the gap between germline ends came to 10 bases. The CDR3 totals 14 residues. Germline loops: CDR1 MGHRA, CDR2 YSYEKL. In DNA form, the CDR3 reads TGCGCCAGCAGCCAAGGGGTTCGGGACTACGAGCAGTACTTC. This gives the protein CASSQGVRDYEQYF.